The rows below give T cell receptor beta chains drawn from one sample of a study of memory CD4+ T cells and cytomegalovirus serostatus. Sequencing was performed with immunoSEQ multiplex PCR; in TCRdb, only in-frame clones are kept and a portion is missing. Among some 54,000 clones listed, 65% to 80% were seen once. The sequenced sample consisted of memory CD4+ T cells from blood. All receptors come from an adult in good health and CMV-seropositive. The CDR3 runs from the conserved cysteine through the conserved F or W. The D gene is left open where the match is weak. Size values are once, few and many counts, or a class for expanded clones, and some rows have none.

cdr3_length	v_call	clone_size	d_call	j_call	cdr3_nt	cdr3_aa
16	TRBV10-3	NA	NA	TRBJ2-5	TGTGCCATCAGTGAGTCTGGAGGGCGAGGGCAAGAGACCCAGTACTTC	CAISESGGRGQETQYF
14	TRBV30	NA	NA	TRBJ2-7	TGTGCCTGGAGTTCCTGGGCAGTCACCTACGAGCAGTACTTC	CAWSSWAVTYEQYF
16	TRBV6-4	NA	TRBD2	TRBJ2-1	TGTGCCAGCAGTGAAGGGCTAGCGGGAGGGGGCAATGAGCAGTTCTTC	CASSEGLAGGGNEQFF
14	TRBV5-1	NA	NA	TRBJ1-6	TGCGCCAGCAGCTTGGCCGGGACCCATTCACCCCTCCACTTT	CASSLAGTHSPLHF
13	TRBV7-2	NA	NA	TRBJ2-5	TGTGCCAGCAGCCCTACGACCTCTGCGACCCAGTACTTC	CASSPTTSATQYF
17	TRBV10-3	NA	TRBD2	TRBJ2-6	TGTGCCATCAGCGCGGGAGGGTTCTCCTCTGGGGCCAACGTCCTGACTTTC	CAISAGGFSSGANVLTF
13	TRBV5-1	NA	NA	TRBJ2-7	TGCGCCAGCAGTTCGGACAGTTTCTACGAGCAGTACTTC	CASSSDSFYEQYF
16	TRBV7-2	NA	TRBD2	TRBJ2-1	TGTGCCAGCAGCTTAGTGAAGCGGGGGTGGGGTAATGAGCAGTTCTTC	CASSLVKRGWGNEQFF
11	TRBV10-1	few	NA	TRBJ2-2	TGCGCCAGCAGTGGACGGGGGGAGCTGTTTTTT	CASSGRGELFF
14	TRBV7-9	NA	NA	TRBJ1-6	TGTGCCAGCAGCTTAGTGGGGGCAGGCTCACCCCTCCACTTT	CASSLVGAGSPLHF
13	TRBV9	NA	TRBD1	TRBJ1-1	TGTGCCAGCAGCGTGGGACAGCACACTGAAGCTTTCTTT	CASSVGQHTEAFF
14	TRBV5-4	few	NA	TRBJ2-3	TGTGCCAGCAGCTTGGAGGGACCCACAGATACGCAGTATTTT	CASSLEGPTDTQYF
14	TRBV5-1	once	NA	TRBJ2-7	TGCGCCAGCAGCTTGGGCGGACCCGCCTACGAGCAGTACTTC	CASSLGGPAYEQYF
16	TRBV11-3	NA	NA	TRBJ2-2	TGTGCCAGCAGCACATCCGGGGCCCAGAACACCGGGGAGCTGTTTTTT	CASSTSGAQNTGELFF
15	TRBV7-2	NA	TRBD1	TRBJ1-1	TGTGCCAGCAGCTTAACAGGGACAGCGTATAAGGAAGCTTTCTTT	CASSLTGTAYKEAFF
15	TRBV6-1	NA	TRBD1	TRBJ2-1	TGTGCCAGCAGGAAGGGACAGGGATCCTACAATGAGCAGTTCTTC	CASRKGQGSYNEQFF
14	TRBV9	NA	NA	TRBJ2-4	TGTGCCAGCAGCCCAAGCCGAGCCAAAAACATTCAGTACTTC	CASSPSRAKNIQYF
15	TRBV5-6	NA	NA	TRBJ2-3	TGTGCCAGCAGCTTATCTAGCCGGGTCACAGATACGCAGTATTTT	CASSLSSRVTDTQYF
15	TRBV6-5	NA	NA	TRBJ2-2	TGTGCCAGCAGTTACGACAATCGCGACACCGGGGAGCTGTTTTTT	CASSYDNRDTGELFF
13	TRBV29-1	NA	NA	TRBJ1-4	TGCAGCGTTGCGCATGGGTGGGGAGAAAAACTGTTTTTT	CSVAHGWGEKLFF